What follows are 10 T cell receptor beta chains derived from one specimen sequenced in a study of regulatory T cells in long-lasting Graves disease. Sequencing libraries for TCR beta were prepared with iRepertoire HTBI primers and Arm-PCR of CDR3 regions. TCRdb called the multiplex PCR reads again in MiXCR, with one record for every CDR3 protein. The table includes about 220,000 distinct CDR3 sequences, about 17% detected once. As for time point: newly diagnosed GD, antithyroid drugs for less than 3 months. PBMCs provided the RNA from which the TCR library was made. The sample consisted of peripheral blood mononuclear cells (PBMCs), taken at new diagnosis, from a patient treated with antithyroid drugs. The source of these receptors is a female donor with Graves disease.

Of note for this clonotype: It is likely a read error: a sequence one base away is far more abundant. V and J are TRBV7-2 and TRBJ2-7, with 8 bases aligning to TRBD1. CDR1 SGHTA and CDR2 FQGNSA come from the germline V gene. V lost 7 bases, J lost 0 bases, and 5 bases stayed unmatched. The CDR3 has 14 amino acids. CDR3 in DNA: TGTGCCAGCATCCTTGACAGGGGCTCCTACGAGCAGTACTTC. Translation gives CASILDRGSYEQYF.

At least ten counts were recorded for this clonotype. This sequence joins TRBV30 and TRBJ1-1; the match to TRBD1 covers 9 bases. CDR1 is GTSNPN, CDR2 SVGIG, per germline (reference sequence). There are 14 residues in the CDR3. V lost 4 bases and J lost 4; bases outside the gene matches: 7. The CDR3 reads CAWTRDRVGTEAFF. Here the CDR3 DNA reads TGTGCCTGGACCCGGGACAGGGTTGGCACTGAAGCTTTCTTT. The entire variable domain, with the rest obtained from reference TRBV30 and TRBJ1-1, is as follows: SQTIHQWPATLVQPVGSPLSLECTVEGTSNPNLYWYRQAAGRGLQLLFYSVGIGQISSEVPQNLSASRPQDRQFILSSKKLLLSDSGFYLCAWTRDRVGTEAFFGQGTRLTVV.

The sample holds a few counts of this clonotype. The genes are TRBV5-1 and TRBJ1-2; D is undetermined. V was trimmed by 0 bases and J by 0 bases, leaving 9 bases between them. There are 15 residues in the CDR3. CDR1 and CDR2 (germline): SGHRS, YFSETQ. CDR3 in DNA: TGCGCCAGCAGCTTGGTCGTCGCATCTAACTATGGCTACACCTTC. Its protein is CASSLVVASNYGYTF.

This clonotype was counted at least ten times. CDR3 sequence: CASSIVGDLLKGTEAFF. The CDR3 DNA sequence: TGTGCCAGTAGTATAGTGGGGGATCTGCTAAAGGGCACTGAAGCTTTCTTT. J is TRBJ1-1 and V is TRBV19, with a weak D call TRBD1 (5 bases). CDR3 length: 17 residues. The V gene lost 1 base and the J gene lost 4 bases, with 19 bases spanning the gap. The germline CDR1 and CDR2 sequences are LNHDA and SQIVND (reference sequence). The full variable domain, rest sourced from reference TRBV19 and TRBJ1-1, is DGGITQSPKYLFRKEGQNVTLSCEQNLNHDAMYWYRQDPGQGLRLIYYSQIVNDFQKGDIAEGYSVSREKKESFPLTVTSAQKNPTAFYLCASSIVGDLLKGTEAFFGQGTRLTVV.

The genes are TRBV28 and TRBJ2-2; TRBD1 aligns across 9 bases. Germline CDR1 reads MDHEN; CDR2 reads SYDVKM. V was clipped by 3 bases and J by 6 bases; unmatched bases: 8. The CDR3 has 16 residues. The CDR3 region is CASSFPAGTGPGELFF. The CDR3 nucleotides are TGTGCCAGCAGTTTCCCCGCCGGGACAGGGCCCGGGGAGCTGTTTTTT.

This clonotype was seen at least ten times. V usage is TRBV30 and J usage is TRBJ2-5; D could derive from TRBD1 or TRBD2 (7 bases each). Between the trimmed V and J ends, which lost 1 base and 5 bases, there was a span of 14 bases. Germline V gives CDR1 GTSNPN, CDR2 SVGIG (reference sequence). The CDR3 is 14 residues long. The CDR3: CAWSAQGGWETQYF. The DNA for the CDR3 is TGTGCCTGGAGTGCGCAGGGGGGGTGGGAGACCCAGTACTTC.

For the CDR3, the DNA is TGCAGTGCTATACGCAAGGACAGGGGGTCGTTTGAAAAACTGTTTTTT. Amino acid sequence: CSAIRKDRGSFEKLFF. The gene calls are TRBV20-1 and TRBJ1-4; 10 positions agree with TRBD1. This CDR3 spans 16 amino acids. With 4 bases clipped from V and 7 bases from J, the junction kept 12 bases outside the gene matches. Germline V gene data show CDR1 as DFQATT and CDR2 as SNEGSKA (reference sequence).

This clonotype was recorded many times. The chain recombines TRBV3-1 with TRBJ1-2; D ambiguous. CDR1 is LGHDT, CDR2 YNNKEL, per germline (reference sequence). V gave up 6 bases and J gave up 2 bases, with 10 bases separating them. The CDR3 runs 13 residues. CDR3 nucleotide sequence: TGTGCCAGCAGTGAGAGGGCAAACTATGGCTACACCTTC. It specifies CASSERANYGYTF.

The rearrangement links TRBV24-1 to TRBJ2-3; 7 nucleotides line up with TRBD1. This CDR3 has 16 residues. Looked up from germline, CDR1 is KGHDR and CDR2 is SFDVKD. The V segment lost 4 bases and the J segment 6 bases; nucleotides outside the gene matches: 12. The CDR3 DNA reads as TGTGCCACCAGTGAATCCGGGACAGCCACCTTTGATACGCAGTATTTT. It translates to CATSESGTATFDTQYF.

Regarding this clonotype: A read error may explain this, as a much larger clone is one base away. This rearrangement joins TRBV7-2 to TRBJ1-2; D is undetermined. The V gene lost 7 bases and the J gene lost 0 bases, with 12 bases spanning the gap. The CDR3 extends over 14 amino acids. Looked up from germline, CDR1 is SGHTA and CDR2 is FQGNSA. CDR3 bases: TGTGCCAGCAAGCTGATAGAAACTAACTATGGCTACACCTTC. Its protein is CASKLIETNYGYTF.